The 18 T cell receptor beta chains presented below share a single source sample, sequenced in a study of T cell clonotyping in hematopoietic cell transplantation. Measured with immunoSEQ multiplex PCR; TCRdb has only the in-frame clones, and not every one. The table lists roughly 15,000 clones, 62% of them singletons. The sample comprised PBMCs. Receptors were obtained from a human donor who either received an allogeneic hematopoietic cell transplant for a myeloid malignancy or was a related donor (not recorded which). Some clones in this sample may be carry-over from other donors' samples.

CDR3 sequence: CASSLGAANYGYTF. The CDR3, as DNA: TGTGCCAGCAGTTTGGGTGCAGCAAACTATGGCTACACCTTC. The gene calls are TRBV6-5 and TRBJ1-2, with D uncertain. This CDR3 is built from 14 residues. Germline loops: CDR1 MNHEY, CDR2 SVGAGI. V gave up 4 bases and J gave up 2 bases, with 11 bases separating them.

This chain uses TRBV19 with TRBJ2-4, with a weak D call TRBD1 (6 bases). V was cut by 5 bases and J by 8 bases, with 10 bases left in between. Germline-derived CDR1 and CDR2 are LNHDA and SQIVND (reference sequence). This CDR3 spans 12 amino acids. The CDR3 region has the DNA TGTGCCAGTAGTGTGACAGGACACATTCAGTACTTC. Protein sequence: CASSVTGHIQYF.

In nucleotides, the CDR3 is TGTGCCAGTAGTATTGACTGGTATGGCTACACCTTC. Encoded protein: CASSIDWYGYTF. J is TRBJ1-2 and V is TRBV19, with D hard to call. The CDR3 totals 12 residues. Germline CDR1 reads LNHDA; CDR2 reads SQIVND (reference sequence). V lost 3 bases, J lost 5 bases, and 7 bases lay in between.

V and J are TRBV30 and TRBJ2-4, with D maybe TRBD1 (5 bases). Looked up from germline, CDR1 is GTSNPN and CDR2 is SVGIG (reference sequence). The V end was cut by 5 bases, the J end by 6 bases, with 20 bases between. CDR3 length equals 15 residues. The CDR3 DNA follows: TGTGCCTGGCCCGACAGCACAGGACCCGTAAACATTCAGTACTTC. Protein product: CAWPDSTGPVNIQYF.

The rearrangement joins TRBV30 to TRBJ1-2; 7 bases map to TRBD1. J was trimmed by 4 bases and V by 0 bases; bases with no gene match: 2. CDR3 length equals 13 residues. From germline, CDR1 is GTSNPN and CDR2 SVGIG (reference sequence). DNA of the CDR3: TGTGCCTGGAGTGTAGGGACAGTCTATGGCTACACCTTC. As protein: CAWSVGTVYGYTF.

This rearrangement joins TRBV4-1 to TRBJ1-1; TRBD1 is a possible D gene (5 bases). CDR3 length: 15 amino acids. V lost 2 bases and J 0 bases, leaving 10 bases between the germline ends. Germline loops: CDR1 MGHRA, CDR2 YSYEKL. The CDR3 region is CASSQQPGMNTEAFF. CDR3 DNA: TGCGCCAGCAGCCAACAGCCAGGGATGAACACTGAAGCTTTCTTT.

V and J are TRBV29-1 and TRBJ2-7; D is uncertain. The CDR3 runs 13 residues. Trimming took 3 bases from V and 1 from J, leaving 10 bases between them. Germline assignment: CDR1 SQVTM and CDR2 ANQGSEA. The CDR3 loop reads CSVDRQDSYEQYF. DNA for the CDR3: TGCAGCGTTGATCGCCAGGATTCCTACGAGCAGTACTTC.

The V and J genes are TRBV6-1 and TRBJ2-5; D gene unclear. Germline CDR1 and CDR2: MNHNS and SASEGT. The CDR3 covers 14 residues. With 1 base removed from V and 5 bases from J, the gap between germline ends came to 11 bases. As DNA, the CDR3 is TGTGCCAGCAGTGAAGTGGCTAGGTGGGAGACCCAGTACTTC. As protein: CASSEVARWETQYF.

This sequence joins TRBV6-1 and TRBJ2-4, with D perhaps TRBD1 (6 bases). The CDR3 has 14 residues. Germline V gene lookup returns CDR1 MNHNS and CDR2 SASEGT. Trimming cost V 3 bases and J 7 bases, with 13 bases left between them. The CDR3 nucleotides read TGTGCCAGCAGTGAGTACAGTAGGGGGAACATTCAGTACTTC. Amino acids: CASSEYSRGNIQYF.

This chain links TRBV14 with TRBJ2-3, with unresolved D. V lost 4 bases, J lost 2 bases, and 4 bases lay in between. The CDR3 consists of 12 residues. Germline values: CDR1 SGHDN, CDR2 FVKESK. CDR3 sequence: CASSPFTDTQYF. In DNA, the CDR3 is TGTGCCAGCAGCCCTTTCACAGATACGCAGTATTTT. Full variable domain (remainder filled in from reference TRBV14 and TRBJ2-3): EAGVTQFPSHSVIEKGQTVTLRCDPISGHDNLYWYRRVMGKEIKFLLHFVKESKQDESGMPNNRFLAERTGGTYSTLKVQPAELEDSGVYFCASSPFTDTQYFGPGTRLTVL.

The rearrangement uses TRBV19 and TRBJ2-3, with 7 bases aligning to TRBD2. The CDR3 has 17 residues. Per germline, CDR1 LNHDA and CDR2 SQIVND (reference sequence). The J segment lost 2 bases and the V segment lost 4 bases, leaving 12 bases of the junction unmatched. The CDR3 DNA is TGTGCCAGTAGTACCTATGGGACTACCGTTCCCACAGATACGCAGTATTTT. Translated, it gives CASSTYGTTVPTDTQYF.

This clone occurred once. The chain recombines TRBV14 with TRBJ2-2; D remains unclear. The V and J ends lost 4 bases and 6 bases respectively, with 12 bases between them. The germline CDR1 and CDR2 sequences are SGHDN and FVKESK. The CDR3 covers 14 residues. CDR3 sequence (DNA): TGTGCCAGCAGCCGCGAATCTATGGCCGGGGAGCTGTTTTTT. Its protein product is CASSRESMAGELFF.

The CDR3 sequence is CSVEGGEGDNEQFF. The CDR3 DNA follows: TGCAGCGTTGAAGGAGGGGAGGGGGACAATGAGCAGTTCTTC. V and J are TRBV29-1 and TRBJ2-1, with D perhaps matching TRBD2 (7 bases). CDR1 SQVTM and CDR2 ANQGSEA come from the germline V gene. The CDR3 contains 14 residues. V was pared by 1 base and J by 5 bases, with 12 bases between.

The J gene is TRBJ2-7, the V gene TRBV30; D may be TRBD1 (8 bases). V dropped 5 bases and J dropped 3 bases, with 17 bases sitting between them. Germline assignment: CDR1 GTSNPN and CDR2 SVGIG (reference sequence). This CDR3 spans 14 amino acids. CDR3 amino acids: CAWLGTGGGYEQYF. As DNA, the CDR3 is TGTGCCTGGCTCGGAACAGGGGGGGGCTACGAGCAGTACTTC.

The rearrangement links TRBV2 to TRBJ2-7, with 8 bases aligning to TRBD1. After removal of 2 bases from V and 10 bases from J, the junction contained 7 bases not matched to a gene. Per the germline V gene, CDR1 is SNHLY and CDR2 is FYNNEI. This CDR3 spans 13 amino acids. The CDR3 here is CASSEPLTGVQYF. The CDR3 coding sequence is TGTGCCAGCAGTGAACCCCTGACAGGGGTCCAGTACTTC.

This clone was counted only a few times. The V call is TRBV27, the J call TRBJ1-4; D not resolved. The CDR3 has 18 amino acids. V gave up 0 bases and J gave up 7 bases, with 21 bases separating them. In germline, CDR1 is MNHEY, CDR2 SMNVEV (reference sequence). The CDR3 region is CASSLSIIGRRIPEKLFF. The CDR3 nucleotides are TGTGCCAGCAGTTTATCGATAATCGGGAGAAGGATTCCTGAAAAACTGTTTTTT.

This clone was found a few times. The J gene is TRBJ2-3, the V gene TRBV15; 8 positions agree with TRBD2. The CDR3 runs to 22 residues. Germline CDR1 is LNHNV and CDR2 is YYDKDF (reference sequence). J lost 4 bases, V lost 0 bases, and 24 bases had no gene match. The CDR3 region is CATSRDLGTPTPGLDLPDTQYF. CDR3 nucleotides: TGTGCCACCAGCAGAGATCTCGGGACACCCACGCCGGGACTAGATTTACCAGATACGCAGTATTTT.

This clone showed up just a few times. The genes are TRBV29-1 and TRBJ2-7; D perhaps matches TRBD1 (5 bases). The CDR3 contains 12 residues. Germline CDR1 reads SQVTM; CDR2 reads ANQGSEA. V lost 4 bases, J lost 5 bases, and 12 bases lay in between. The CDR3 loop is CSVGRQLDEQYF. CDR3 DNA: TGCAGCGTTGGGAGACAGTTGGACGAGCAGTACTTC.